This paragraph reports one TCR beta chain. The ends lost 5 bases at V and 0 bases at J; junction bases unmatched: 4. Germline values: CDR1 SGHTA, CDR2 FQGNSA. The CDR3 loop spans 14 amino acids. This specimen comes from a study of T cell responses to AZD1222 COVID-19 vaccine. Sequenced by immunoSEQ multiplex PCR; TCRdb stores in-frame clones only, minus some. The sample holds roughly 70,000 clones; just over 90% are singletons and the top ten take 6.3%. This specimen consisted of peripheral blood, obtained 28 days after the second dose of the MenACWY control vaccine. The clonotype comes from an adult who received the MenACWY meningococcal vaccine as a control. The genes are TRBV7-2 and TRBJ2-7; 7 positions match TRBD2. The CDR3 DNA reads TGTGCCAGCAGCATGGGGGGGAGCTCCTACGAGCAGTACTTC. Residues: CASSMGGSSYEQYF. The full variable domain, its missing parts supplied by reference TRBV7-2 and TRBJ2-7, is GAGVSQSPSNKVTEKGKDVELRCDPISGHTALYWYRQSLGQGLEFLIYFQGNSAPDKSGLPSDRFSAERTGGSVSTLTIQRTQQEDSAVYLCASSMGGSSYEQYFGPGTRLTVT.